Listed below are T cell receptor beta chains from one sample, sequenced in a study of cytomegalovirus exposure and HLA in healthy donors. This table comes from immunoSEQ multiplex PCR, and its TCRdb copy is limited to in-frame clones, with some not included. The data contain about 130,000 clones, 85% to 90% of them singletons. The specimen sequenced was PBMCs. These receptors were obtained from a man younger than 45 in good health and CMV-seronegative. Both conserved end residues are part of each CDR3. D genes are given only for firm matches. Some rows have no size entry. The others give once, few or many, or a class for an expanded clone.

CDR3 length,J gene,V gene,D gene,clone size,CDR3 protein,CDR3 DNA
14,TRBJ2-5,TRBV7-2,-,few,CASSEQKYQETQYF,TGTGCCAGCAGCGAGCAAAAGTACCAAGAGACCCAGTACTTC
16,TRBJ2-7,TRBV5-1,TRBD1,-,CASRHWGDRGHYEQYF,TGCGCCAGCCGCCACTGGGGGGACAGGGGGCACTACGAGCAGTACTTC
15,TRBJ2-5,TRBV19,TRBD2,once,CASSLGLAGQETQYF,TGTGCCAGTAGCCTCGGACTAGCGGGACAAGAGACCCAGTACTTC
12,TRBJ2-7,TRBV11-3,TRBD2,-,CASSFGGNEQYF,TGTGCCAGCAGCTTCGGGGGGAACGAGCAGTACTTC
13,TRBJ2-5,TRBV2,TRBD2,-,CASSPGGGETQYF,TGTGCCAGCAGTCCGGGAGGCGGAGAGACCCAGTACTTC
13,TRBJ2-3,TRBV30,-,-,CAVSGVSTDTQYF,TGTGCCGTATCAGGGGTAAGCACAGATACGCAGTATTTT
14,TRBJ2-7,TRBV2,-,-,CASRGGQGRHEQYF,TGTGCCAGCAGGGGGGGGCAGGGGAGGCACGAGCAGTACTTC
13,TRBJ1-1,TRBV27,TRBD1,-,CASSYGTATEAFF,TGTGCCAGCAGCTACGGGACAGCCACTGAAGCTTTCTTT
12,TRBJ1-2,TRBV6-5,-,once,CATLKGKGGYTF,TGTGCCACCCTCAAGGGGAAGGGTGGCTACACCTTC
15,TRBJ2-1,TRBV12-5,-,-,CASASASRSYNEQFF,TGTGCTAGTGCCTCAGCTAGCCGCTCCTACAATGAGCAGTTCTTC
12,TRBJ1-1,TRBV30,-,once,CAWSVSGFQAFF,TGTGCCTGGAGTGTTTCAGGGTTTCAAGCTTTCTTT
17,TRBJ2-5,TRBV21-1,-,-,CASSTKPGREGQETQYF,TGTGCCAGCAGCACAAAGCCCGGGCGGGAGGGCCAAGAGACCCAGTACTTC
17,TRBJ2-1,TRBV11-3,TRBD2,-,CASSQGLAGVSYNEQFF,TGTGCCAGCAGCCAAGGATTGGCGGGAGTCTCCTACAATGAGCAGTTCTTC
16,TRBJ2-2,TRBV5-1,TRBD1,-,CASSLTGTGLTGELFF,TGCGCCAGCAGCTTGACCGGGACAGGGCTCACCGGGGAGCTGTTTTTT
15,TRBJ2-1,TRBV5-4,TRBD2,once,CASRSGAGAYNEQFF,TGTGCCAGCAGATCAGGAGCGGGAGCATACAATGAGCAGTTCTTC
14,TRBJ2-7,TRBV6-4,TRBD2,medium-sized,CASSEGGHGDEQYF,TGTGCCAGCAGTGAGGGAGGGCACGGGGACGAGCAGTACTTC
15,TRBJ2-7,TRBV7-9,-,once,CASSPWRGLSYEQYF,TGTGCCAGCAGCCCGTGGCGGGGATTATCCTACGAGCAGTACTTC
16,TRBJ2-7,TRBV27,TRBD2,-,CASSEIPGLASYEQYF,TGTGCCAGCAGTGAAATTCCGGGACTAGCCTCCTACGAGCAGTACTTC
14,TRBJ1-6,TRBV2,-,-,CASRATGWWSPLHF,TGTGCCAGCAGGGCTACAGGCTGGTGGTCACCCCTCCACTTT
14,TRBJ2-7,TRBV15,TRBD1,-,CATSPVQGAHEQYF,TGTGCCACCAGCCCCGTTCAGGGGGCCCACGAGCAGTACTTC
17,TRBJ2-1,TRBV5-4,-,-,CASSSWSGTRTYNEQFF,TGTGCCAGCAGCTCCTGGTCCGGGACAAGGACCTACAATGAGCAGTTCTTC
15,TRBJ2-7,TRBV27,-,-,CASSFDRDTPYEQYF,TGTGCCAGCAGCTTCGACCGGGACACGCCCTACGAGCAGTACTTC
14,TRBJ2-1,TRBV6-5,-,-,CASSSGTHHNEQFF,TGTGCCAGCAGCTCGGGGACTCACCACAATGAGCAGTTCTTC
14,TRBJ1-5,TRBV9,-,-,CASSHGGGNQPQHF,TGTGCCAGCAGCCATGGCGGGGGCAATCAGCCCCAGCATTTT
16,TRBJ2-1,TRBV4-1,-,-,CASSQAAGTSGNEQFF,TGCGCCAGCAGCCAGGCCGCCGGGACTTCGGGGAATGAGCAGTTCTTC
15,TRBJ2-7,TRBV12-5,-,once,CASGPEGMKHYEQYF,TGTGCTAGTGGACCGGAGGGGATGAAACACTACGAGCAGTACTTC
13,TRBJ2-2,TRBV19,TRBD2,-,CASRGRATGELFF,TGTGCCAGTAGAGGGAGGGCCACCGGGGAGCTGTTTTTT
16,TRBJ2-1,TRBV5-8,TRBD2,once,CASSLRTSGNIDEQFF,TGTGCCAGCAGCCTAAGGACTAGCGGGAACATCGATGAGCAGTTCTTC
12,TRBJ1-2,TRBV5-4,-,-,CASSFREYGYTF,TGTGCCAGCAGCTTCAGGGAATATGGCTACACCTTC
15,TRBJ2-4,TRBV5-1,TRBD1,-,CASTGGLLAKNIQYF,TGCGCCAGCACAGGGGGCCTCCTAGCCAAAAACATTCAGTACTTC
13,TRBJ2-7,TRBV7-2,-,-,CASSYTRSYEQYF,TGTGCCAGCAGCTACACTAGATCCTACGAGCAGTACTTC
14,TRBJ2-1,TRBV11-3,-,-,CASSDYTGVNEQFF,TGTGCCAGCAGTGATTACACAGGTGTGAATGAGCAGTTCTTC
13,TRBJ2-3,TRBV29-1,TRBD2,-,CSVGGSGSDTQYF,TGCAGCGTTGGAGGTAGCGGGAGTGATACGCAGTATTTT
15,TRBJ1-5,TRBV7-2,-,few,CASSLGGRGEQPQHF,TGTGCCAGCAGCTTAGGGGGTCGGGGAGAACAGCCCCAGCATTTT
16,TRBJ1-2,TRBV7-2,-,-,CASSLKGAPANYGYTF,TGTGCCAGCAGCTTAAAAGGGGCCCCAGCTAACTATGGCTACACCTTC
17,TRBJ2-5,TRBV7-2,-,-,CASSEYPPGEVAETQYF,TGTGCCAGCAGCGAATACCCCCCGGGAGAAGTCGCGGAGACCCAGTACTTC
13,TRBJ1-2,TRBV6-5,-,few,CASSYRGGYGYTF,TGTGCCAGCAGTTACAGGGGAGGGTACGGCTACACCTTC
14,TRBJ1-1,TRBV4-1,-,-,CASSFHDSRPEAFF,TGCGCCAGCAGCTTCCACGACAGTCGGCCTGAGGCTTTCTTT
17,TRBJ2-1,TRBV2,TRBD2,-,CASSPGTSGSGNNEQFF,TGTGCCAGCAGTCCCGGGACTAGCGGGAGTGGCAACAATGAGCAGTTCTTC
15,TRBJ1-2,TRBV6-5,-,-,CASSYSIRVRSGYTF,TGTGCCAGCAGTTACTCGATTCGGGTCCGTTCCGGCTACACCTTC
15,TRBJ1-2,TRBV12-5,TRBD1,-,CASGPPTGTGFDYTF,TGTGCTAGTGGTCCCCCCACCGGGACAGGGTTTGACTACACCTTC
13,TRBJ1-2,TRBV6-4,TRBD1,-,CASSATTGIGYTF,TGTGCCAGCAGTGCCACGACAGGGATCGGCTACACCTTC
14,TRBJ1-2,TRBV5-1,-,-,CARYLRGWSSGYTF,TGCGCCAGGTACCTCAGGGGCTGGTCCTCTGGCTACACCTTC
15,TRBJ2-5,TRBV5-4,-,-,CASRNRGGGQETQYF,TGTGCCAGCCGGAACCGGGGAGGAGGTCAAGAGACCCAGTACTTC
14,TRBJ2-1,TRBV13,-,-,CASSLRGPYNEQFF,TGTGCCAGCAGCTTAAGAGGCCCATACAATGAGCAGTTCTTC
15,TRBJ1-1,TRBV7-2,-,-,CASILWWGVDTEAFF,TGTGCCAGCATCCTCTGGTGGGGGGTAGACACTGAAGCTTTCTTT
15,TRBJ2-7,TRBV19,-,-,CASSPLASSSYEQYF,TGTGCCAGTAGTCCCCTAGCGTCGAGCTCCTACGAGCAGTACTTC
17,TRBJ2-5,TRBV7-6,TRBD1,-,CASSPPSLQGAGETQYF,TGTGCCAGCAGCCCACCGTCCCTCCAGGGGGCTGGGGAGACCCAGTACTTC
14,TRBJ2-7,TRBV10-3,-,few,CAISDGGFSKEQYF,TGTGCCATCAGTGATGGGGGCTTCTCAAAAGAGCAGTACTTC
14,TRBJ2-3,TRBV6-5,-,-,CASTPGVTPDTQYF,TGTGCCAGCACCCCCGGAGTGACGCCGGATACGCAGTATTTT
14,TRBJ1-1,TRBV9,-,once,CASSVEGMNTEAFF,TGTGCCAGCAGCGTGGAGGGGATGAACACTGAAGCTTTCTTT
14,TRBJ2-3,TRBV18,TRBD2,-,CASSLAGGKDTQYF,TGTGCCAGCTCTCTCGCGGGAGGAAAAGATACGCAGTATTTT
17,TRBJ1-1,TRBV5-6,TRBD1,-,CASSSDRGLPTGTEAFF,TGTGCCAGCAGCTCGGATAGGGGGCTTCCGACGGGGACTGAAGCTTTCTTT
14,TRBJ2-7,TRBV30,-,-,CAWRARDLKYEQYF,TGTGCCTGGAGAGCCAGGGACTTAAAATACGAGCAGTACTTC
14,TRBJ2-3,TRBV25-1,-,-,CASSTGASTDTQYF,TGTGCCAGCAGTACTGGGGCTAGCACAGATACGCAGTATTTT